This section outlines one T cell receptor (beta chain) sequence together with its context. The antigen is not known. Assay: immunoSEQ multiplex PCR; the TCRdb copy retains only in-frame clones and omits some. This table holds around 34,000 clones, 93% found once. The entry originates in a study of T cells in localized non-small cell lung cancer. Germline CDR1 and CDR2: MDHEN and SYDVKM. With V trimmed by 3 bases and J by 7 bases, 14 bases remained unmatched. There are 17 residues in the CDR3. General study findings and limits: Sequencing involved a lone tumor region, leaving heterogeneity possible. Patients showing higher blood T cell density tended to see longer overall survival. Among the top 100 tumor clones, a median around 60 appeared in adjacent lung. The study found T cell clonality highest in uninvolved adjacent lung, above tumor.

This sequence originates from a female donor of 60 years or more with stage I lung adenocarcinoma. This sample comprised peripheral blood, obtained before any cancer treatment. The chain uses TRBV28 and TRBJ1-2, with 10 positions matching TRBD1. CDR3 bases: TGTGCCAGCAGTTTGCAAACCGGGACAGGGGAAATGAGTGGCTACACCTTC. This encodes CASSLQTGTGEMSGYTF.